The next 15 T cell receptor beta chains were all read from a single sample in a study of vaccination and CD4 T cells after COVID-19. Antigens of these TCRs are unknown. Sequenced with the Oncomine TCR Beta short-read assay was DNA taken from cultured CD4+ T cells. TCRdb passed the PCR reads through MiXCR, listing each CDR3 protein once. Of about 16,000 distinct CDR3 sequences in the sample, 45% to 60% were seen once. The treatment: 10-day PBMC culture with coronavirus spike peptide pools or control peptides (ViraFEST assay). The sequenced sample was CD4+ T cells from blood, cultured in vitro, obtained before SARS-CoV-2 vaccination. The receptor source for this set is a human donor who had recovered from COVID-19.

The chain uses TRBV11-3 and TRBJ2-3; 9 bases agree with TRBD2. The trim removed 5 bases at V and 4 bases at J, leaving 4 bases unmatched. Germline V CDR1 and CDR2: SGHNT, YENEEA. This CDR3 contains 14 residues. This CDR3 reads CASSPSGNADTQYF. Here the CDR3 DNA reads TGTGCCAGCAGCCCTAGCGGGAACGCAGATACGCAGTATTTT.

V usage is TRBV20-1 and J usage is TRBJ2-1; 8 bases are shared with TRBD1. The germline V gene encodes CDR1 DFQATT and CDR2 SNEGSKA (reference sequence). Germline trimming cut 5 bases from V and 2 bases from J; bases unmatched to any gene: 8. The CDR3 totals 15 residues. The CDR3 DNA is TGCAGTGCTCAGCCCCCAGGGGGCGCCTACAATGAGCAGTTCTTC. Protein sequence: CSAQPPGGAYNEQFF.

This clonotype has a handful of counts. V usage is TRBV6-5 and J usage is TRBJ2-3; a weak D match, TRBD2 (5 bases). The CDR3 sequence is 16 residues long. V shed 0 bases and J shed 0 bases, with 10 bases lying between them. CDR1 and CDR2 from the germline V gene are MNHEY and SVGAGI. The CDR3 protein is CASSYSSEQSTDTQYF. CDR3 bases: TGTGCCAGCAGTTACTCTAGCGAGCAGAGCACAGATACGCAGTATTTT.

V gene TRBV11-1 combines with J gene TRBJ2-3; D is unresolved. CDR3 length: 13 amino acids. The V end was cut by 5 bases, the J end by 6 bases, with 12 bases between. CDR1 and CDR2 (germline): SGHAT, FQDESV (reference sequence). The CDR3 loop reads CASSTTGPDTQYF. CDR3 nucleotides: TGTGCCAGCAGCACAACCGGCCCTGATACGCAGTATTTT.

The rearrangement links TRBV19 to TRBJ2-7; no firm D call. V lost 5 bases, J lost 5 bases, and 13 bases lay in between. Germline values: CDR1 LNHDA, CDR2 SQIVND (reference sequence). The CDR3 has 13 residues. CDR3 loop: CASSSLDSHEQYF. CDR3 sequence (DNA): TGTGCCAGTAGTTCCCTTGACTCTCACGAGCAGTACTTC.

The chain combines TRBV28 with TRBJ1-1, with TRBD1 matching over 8 bases. The trim removed 6 bases at V and 1 base at J, leaving 4 bases unmatched. CDR1 and CDR2 (germline): MDHEN, SYDVKM. CDR3 size: 14 residues. CDR3 region: CASSAGGWNTEAFF. The CDR3 region has the DNA TGTGCCAGCAGCGCAGGGGGCTGGAACACTGAAGCTTTCTTT.

The rearrangement uses TRBV25-1 and TRBJ2-1, with D possibly TRBD2 on 6 matching bases. Per the germline V gene, CDR1 is MGHDK and CDR2 is SYGVNS. CDR3 length equals 17 residues. Between the trimmed V and J ends, which lost 2 bases and 6 bases, there was a span of 20 bases. CDR3 sequence reads: CASSENGRDKSVNEQFF. In nucleotides, the CDR3 is TGTGCCAGCAGTGAAAACGGGCGGGATAAGTCGGTCAATGAGCAGTTCTTC.

V and J are TRBV20-1 and TRBJ1-5; no firm D call. The germline V and J ends were trimmed by 7 bases and 3 bases, with 22 bases remaining between them. This CDR3 has 16 residues. The V gene's germline CDR1 is DFQATT and CDR2 SNEGSKA (reference sequence). This CDR3 reads CSVKTGWGGLNQPQHF. DNA for the CDR3: TGCAGTGTTAAGACGGGTTGGGGAGGGCTCAATCAGCCCCAGCATTTT.

The chain uses TRBV5-1 and TRBJ2-1; D possibly corresponds to TRBD2 (5 bases). V lost 0 bases and J lost 8, with 9 bases in between. From germline, CDR1 is SGHRS and CDR2 YFSETQ. The CDR3 contains 13 residues. CDR3 sequence (DNA): TGCGCCAGCAGCTTGGAAGAGGGCGATGAGCAGTTCTTC. Translating it yields CASSLEEGDEQFF.

V usage is TRBV30 and J usage is TRBJ2-2; D remains ambiguous. The CDR3 runs 13 residues. CDR1 is GTSNPN and CDR2 is SVGIG in the germline V gene (reference sequence). V gave up 0 bases and J gave up 3 bases, with 5 bases separating them. CDR3 nucleotides: TGTGCCTGGAGTGTGACCGACACCGGGGAGCTGTTTTTT. This translates into CAWSVTDTGELFF.

This clonotype has only a few counts. The chain employs TRBV27 and TRBJ2-7; D remains unclear. V gave up 5 bases and J gave up 5 bases, with 13 bases separating them. The CDR3 runs to 13 residues. The germline CDR1 and CDR2 sequences are MNHEY and SMNVEV (reference sequence). The CDR3 DNA reads as TGTGCCAGCAGTCCATTTAATTCGGACGAGCAGTACTTC. The encoded protein is CASSPFNSDEQYF.

The chain has TRBV23-1 and TRBJ2-7; D remains ambiguous. TRBV23-1 falls under the ORF class, with uncertain function. The CDR3 totals 14 residues. Trimming left V 2 bases short and J 0 bases short, with 8 bases between. The CDR3 loop reads CASSQLDNSYEQYF. The DNA for the CDR3 is TGCGCCAGCAGTCAACTCGACAACTCCTACGAGCAGTACTTC.

The rearrangement uses TRBV20-1 and TRBJ2-7; possibly TRBD1 for D (6 bases). Germline CDR1 reads DFQATT; CDR2 reads SNEGSKA (reference sequence). The CDR3 consists of 15 residues. V lost 4 bases to trimming and J lost 0 bases, with 16 bases between them. CDR3 protein: CSATPGQRASYEQYF. CDR3 in DNA: TGCAGTGCTACCCCGGGACAAAGGGCCTCCTACGAGCAGTACTTC.

The chain uses TRBV7-9 and TRBJ2-3, with D perhaps TRBD2 (6 bases). Per the germline V gene, CDR1 is SEHNR and CDR2 is FQNEAQ (reference sequence). The CDR3 has 16 amino acids. Trimming left V 4 bases short and J 0 bases short, with 14 bases between. CDR3 region: CASSSQGTSSTDTQYF. CDR3 coding DNA: TGTGCCAGCAGCTCACAAGGGACTTCTAGCACAGATACGCAGTATTTT.

The chain links TRBV20-1 to TRBJ2-2; 15 bases agree with TRBD2. This CDR3 spans 16 amino acids. From germline, CDR1 is DFQATT and CDR2 SNEGSKA (reference sequence). The J segment lost 4 bases and the V segment lost 5 bases, leaving 5 bases of the junction unmatched. The CDR3 region has the DNA TGCAGTGCTCTAAGGACTAGCGGGAGGGCCACCGGGGAGCTGTTTTTT. It yields the protein CSALRTSGRATGELFF.